A selection of T cell receptor beta chains follows, all from one sample in a study of technical replicates of blood from several donors. TCRdb's table, derived via immunoSEQ multiplex PCR, lists solely in-frame clones and lacks some. Altogether about 70,000 clones are present, approximately 97% being singletons, with the ten largest covering roughly 0.21%. Specimen: T cells isolated from PBMCs. These receptors came from a human donor in good health. Each CDR3 is given with its conserved first and last residue. Each record gives: V gene, CDR3 length, J gene, D gene, CDR3 DNA, CDR3 protein. The D gene is left open where the match is weak.

TRBV11-2	16	TRBJ1-5	-	TGTGCCAGCAGCTTAATTCGGGGGGCGCGTTCCCAGCCCCAGCATTTT	CASSLIRGARSQPQHF
TRBV30	17	TRBJ2-4	TRBD1	TGTGCCTGGAGTGTACAGGGGAGACTTAACTTGAGAAACATTCAGTACTTC	CAWSVQGRLNLRNIQYF
TRBV5-6	18	TRBJ1-5	TRBD1	TGTGCCAGCAGCTTGGAGGCAGGGACAGGGGACTTTCGGCAGCCCCAGCATTTT	CASSLEAGTGDFRQPQHF
TRBV5-6	15	TRBJ1-5	-	TGTGCCAGCAGCTTGGGGAATCAGGTTTATCAGCCCCAGCATTTT	CASSLGNQVYQPQHF
TRBV4-1	15	TRBJ1-5	-	TGCGCCAGCAGCCCTGACAAGTATAGCAATCAGCCCCAGCATTTT	CASSPDKYSNQPQHF
TRBV27	16	TRBJ2-7	TRBD2	TGTGCCAGCAGTTTATCGAGCGGGGGGGAATTGTACGAGCAGTACTTC	CASSLSSGGELYEQYF
TRBV30	13	TRBJ2-3	-	TGTGCCTGGACGCAGGCAGGGACACGTACGCAGTATTTT	CAWTQAGTRTQYF
TRBV5-1	15	TRBJ1-1	-	TGCGCCAGCAGCTTGGGGGGGGTGGCTGAAATGGGAGCTTTCTTT	CASSLGGVAEMGAFF
TRBV10-3	13	TRBJ2-7	TRBD1	TGTGCCATCAGTCCGGGACAGGGATACGAGCAGTACTTC	CAISPGQGYEQYF
TRBV12-5	17	TRBJ2-1	TRBD2	TGTGCTAGTGGTTCACAGGTCTCTAGCGGGAGGGACAATGAGCAGTTCTTC	CASGSQVSSGRDNEQFF
TRBV28	17	TRBJ2-5	TRBD1	TGTGCCAGCAGTTTACACCTCCCGGACAGGGGGACCCGAACCCAGTACTTC	CASSLHLPDRGTRTQYF
TRBV28	14	TRBJ1-1	-	TGTGCCAGCACCCAAGTTAGCATGAACACTGAAGCTTTCTTT	CASTQVSMNTEAFF
TRBV9	14	TRBJ2-3	TRBD1	TGTGCCAGCAGCGTAGCTCAGGGGGCAGATACGCAGTATTTT	CASSVAQGADTQYF
TRBV7-9	12	TRBJ1-1	-	TGTGCCAGCAGCTTACAGGGTAGGGATGCTTTCTTT	CASSLQGRDAFF
TRBV21-1	18	TRBJ2-2	-	TGTGCCAGCAGCAAAAAAAGGGGACTAGCGGGGGGCACCGGGGAGCTGTTTTTT	CASSKKRGLAGGTGELFF
TRBV21-1	15	TRBJ1-1	-	TGTGCCAGCAGCAAAGCCCCAGGGCTCCTACCTGAAGCTTTCTTT	CASSKAPGLLPEAFF
TRBV5-6	14	TRBJ1-5	-	TGTGCCAGCAGCTTCAGGGGAAGCAATCAGCCCCAGCATTTT	CASSFRGSNQPQHF
TRBV7-9	19	TRBJ1-1	TRBD1	TGTGCCAGCAGCTTGGGGACCTTGATGGACAGGGGGAAAGGCACTGAAGCTTTCTTT	CASSLGTLMDRGKGTEAFF
TRBV28	13	TRBJ1-1	-	TGTGCCAGCAGTTTTGTCGGTTACACTGAAGCTTTCTTT	CASSFVGYTEAFF
TRBV14	16	TRBJ2-7	-	TGTGCCAGCAGCGATCTACCTTCTTCGCGGATATACGAGCAGTACTTC	CASSDLPSSRIYEQYF
TRBV4-1	17	TRBJ2-1	-	TGCGCCAGCAGCCAAGGAGGGATTGGGGGCGTCTTCAATGAGCAGTTCTTC	CASSQGGIGGVFNEQFF
TRBV30	15	TRBJ1-5	-	TGTGCCTGGAGTGTACTGGTCAGGATCGATCAGCCCCAGCATTTT	CAWSVLVRIDQPQHF
TRBV7-9	16	TRBJ2-1	-	TGTGCCAGCAGCTTACTCTGGGACTTTACTTACAATGAGCAGTTCTTC	CASSLLWDFTYNEQFF
TRBV7-8	12	TRBJ2-2	-	TGTGCCAGCAGCTCAGGTTTAAAGGAGCTGTTTTTT	CASSSGLKELFF